This T cell receptor beta chain was identified during a study of cytomegalovirus exposure and HLA in healthy donors. CDR3 length equals 12 residues. Germline V CDR1 and CDR2: SGHRS, YFSETQ. Trimming stripped 6 bases from V and 5 bases from J, with 11 bases between. Primers included in the PCR were 60 Vbeta and 13 Jbeta primers. The protocol was immunoSEQ multiplex PCR, while the TCRdb copy is restricted to in-frame clones and leaves out a portion. The sample includes about 140,000 clones, about three quarters of them seen just once. This clonotype originated in a female donor in good health and CMV-seropositive. The sequencing input was PBMCs. This chain joins TRBV5-1 and TRBJ2-5; D is uncertain. The CDR3 spells CASNFPGETQYF. CDR3 DNA: TGCGCCAGCAACTTCCCCGGGGAGACCCAGTACTTC.